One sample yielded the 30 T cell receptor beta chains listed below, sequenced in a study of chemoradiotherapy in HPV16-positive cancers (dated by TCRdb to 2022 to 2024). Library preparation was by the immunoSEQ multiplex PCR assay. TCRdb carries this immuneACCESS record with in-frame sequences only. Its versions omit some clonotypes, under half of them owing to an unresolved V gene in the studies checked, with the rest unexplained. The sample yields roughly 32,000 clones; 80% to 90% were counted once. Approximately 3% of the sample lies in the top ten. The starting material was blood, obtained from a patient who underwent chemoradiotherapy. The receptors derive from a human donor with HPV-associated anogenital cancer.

The CDR3 DNA reads TGTGCCAGCAGTGGCACCGGGACAGGGTATGGCGAGCAGTACTTC. Its translation is CASSGTGTGYGEQYF. This rearrangement joins TRBV6-6 to TRBJ2-5; 9 bases map to TRBD1. The end of the DNA fits TRBJ2-7 better, so the J call may be wrong. The CDR3 has 15 residues. Germline values: CDR1 MNHNY, CDR2 SVGAGI (reference sequence).

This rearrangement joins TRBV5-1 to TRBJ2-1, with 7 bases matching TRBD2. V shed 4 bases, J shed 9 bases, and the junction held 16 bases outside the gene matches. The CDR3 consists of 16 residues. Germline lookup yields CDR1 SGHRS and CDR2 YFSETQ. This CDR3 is CASSVDPGRPQGEQFF. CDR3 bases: TGCGCCAGCAGCGTGGACCCCGGGAGGCCCCAGGGTGAGCAGTTCTTC.

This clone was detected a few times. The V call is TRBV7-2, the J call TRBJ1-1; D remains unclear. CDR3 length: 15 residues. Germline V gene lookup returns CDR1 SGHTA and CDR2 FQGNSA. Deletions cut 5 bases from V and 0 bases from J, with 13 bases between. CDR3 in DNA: TGTGCCAGCAGCAAGATGGTCAGGATGAACACTGAAGCTTTCTTT. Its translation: CASSKMVRMNTEAFF.

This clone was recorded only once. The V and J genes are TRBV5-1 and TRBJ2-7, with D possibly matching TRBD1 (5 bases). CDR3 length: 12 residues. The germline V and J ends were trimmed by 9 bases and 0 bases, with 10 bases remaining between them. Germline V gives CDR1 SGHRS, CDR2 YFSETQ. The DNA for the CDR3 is TGCGCCACCTCGGACAACTCCTACGAGCAGTACTTC. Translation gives CATSDNSYEQYF.

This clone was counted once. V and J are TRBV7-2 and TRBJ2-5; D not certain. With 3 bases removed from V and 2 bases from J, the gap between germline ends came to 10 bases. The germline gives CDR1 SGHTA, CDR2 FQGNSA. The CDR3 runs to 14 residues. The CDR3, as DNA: TGTGCCAGCAGCTTCACCTACGGACAAGAGACCCAGTACTTC. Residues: CASSFTYGQETQYF.

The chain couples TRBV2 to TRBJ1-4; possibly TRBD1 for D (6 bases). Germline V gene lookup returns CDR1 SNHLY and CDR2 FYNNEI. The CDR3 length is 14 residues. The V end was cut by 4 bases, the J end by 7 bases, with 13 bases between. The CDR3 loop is CASSVQGQSEKLFF. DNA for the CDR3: TGTGCCAGCAGTGTACAGGGACAAAGTGAAAAACTGTTTTTT.

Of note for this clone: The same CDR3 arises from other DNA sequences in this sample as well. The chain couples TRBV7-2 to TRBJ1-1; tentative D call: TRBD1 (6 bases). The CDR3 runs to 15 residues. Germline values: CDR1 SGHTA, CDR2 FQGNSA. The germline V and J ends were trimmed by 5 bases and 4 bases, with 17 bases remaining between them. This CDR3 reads CASSRYREKSTEAFF. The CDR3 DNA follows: TGTGCCAGCAGCCGTTACAGGGAGAAGAGCACTGAAGCTTTCTTT.

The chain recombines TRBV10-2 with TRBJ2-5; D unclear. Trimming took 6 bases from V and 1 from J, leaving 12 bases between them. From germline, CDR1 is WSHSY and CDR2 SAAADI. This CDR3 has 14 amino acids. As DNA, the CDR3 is TGCGCCAGCAGCGAACCCCCGCTCCAAGAGACCCAGTACTTC. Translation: CASSEPPLQETQYF.

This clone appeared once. CDR3 DNA: TGTGCCAGCAGCCAAGATTCGCGGGGGCCTTACAATGAGCAGTTCTTC. Translated: CASSQDSRGPYNEQFF. The chain has TRBV14 and TRBJ2-1; D is perhaps TRBD2 (7 bases). Germline CDR1 SGHDN, CDR2 FVKESK. Trimming shortened V by 0 bases and J by 4 bases, and 13 bases separated the two germline ends. CDR3 length: 16 residues.

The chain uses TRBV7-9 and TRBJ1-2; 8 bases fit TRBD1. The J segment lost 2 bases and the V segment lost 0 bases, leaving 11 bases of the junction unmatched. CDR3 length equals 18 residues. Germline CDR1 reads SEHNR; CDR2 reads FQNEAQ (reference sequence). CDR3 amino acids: CASSLAGTGGNTNYGYTF. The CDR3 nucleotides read TGTGCCAGCAGCTTAGCCGGGACAGGCGGGAATACAAACTATGGCTACACCTTC.

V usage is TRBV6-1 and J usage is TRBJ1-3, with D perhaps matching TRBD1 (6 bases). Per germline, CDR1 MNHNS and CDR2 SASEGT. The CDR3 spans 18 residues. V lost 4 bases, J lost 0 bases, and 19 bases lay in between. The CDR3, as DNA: TGTGCCAGCAGTGTTATGGGGGCAAGCGTCGGCTCTGGAAACACCATATATTTT. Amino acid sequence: CASSVMGASVGSGNTIYF.

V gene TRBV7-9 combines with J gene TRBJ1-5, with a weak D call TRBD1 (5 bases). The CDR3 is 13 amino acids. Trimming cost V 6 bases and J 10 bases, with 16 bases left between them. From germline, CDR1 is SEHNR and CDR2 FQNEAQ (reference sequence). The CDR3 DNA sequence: TGTGCCAGCAGTCTCGAGGGGCGCGGACCCCAGCATTTT. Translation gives CASSLEGRGPQHF.

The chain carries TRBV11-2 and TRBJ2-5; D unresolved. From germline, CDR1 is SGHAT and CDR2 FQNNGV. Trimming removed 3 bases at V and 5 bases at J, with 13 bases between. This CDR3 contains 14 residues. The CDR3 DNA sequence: TGTGCCAGCAGCTTCATGGTATCGTGGGAGACCCAGTACTTC. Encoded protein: CASSFMVSWETQYF.

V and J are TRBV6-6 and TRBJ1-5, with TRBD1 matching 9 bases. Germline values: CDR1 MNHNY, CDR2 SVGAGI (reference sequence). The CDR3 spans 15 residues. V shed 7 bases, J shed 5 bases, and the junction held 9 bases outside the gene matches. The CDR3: CASKKDRGPDQPQHF. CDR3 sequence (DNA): TGTGCCAGCAAAAAGGACAGGGGCCCGGATCAGCCCCAGCATTTT.

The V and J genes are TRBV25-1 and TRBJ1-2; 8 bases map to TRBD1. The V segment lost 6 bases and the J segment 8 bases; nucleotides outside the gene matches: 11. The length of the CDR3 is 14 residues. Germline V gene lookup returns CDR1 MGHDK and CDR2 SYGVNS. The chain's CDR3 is CASRDVLRGQGYTF. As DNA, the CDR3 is TGTGCCAGCAGAGATGTACTCAGGGGGCAAGGCTACACCTTC.

Here the CDR3 DNA reads TGTGCCAGCAGCTCCGCGGGACGGTCCCAAGAGACCCAGTACTTC. Its translation: CASSSAGRSQETQYF. The chain recombines TRBV7-8 with TRBJ2-5; TRBD2 might be the D (6 bases). The V end lost 4 bases, the J end lost 1 base, and 13 bases lay between the germline ends. In germline, CDR1 is SGHVS, CDR2 FQNEAQ. The CDR3 covers 15 residues.

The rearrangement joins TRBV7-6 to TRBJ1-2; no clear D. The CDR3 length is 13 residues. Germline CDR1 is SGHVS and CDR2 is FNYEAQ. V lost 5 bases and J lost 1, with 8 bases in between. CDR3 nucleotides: TGTGCCAGCAGCCCTGCGGATAACTATGGCTACACCTTC. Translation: CASSPADNYGYTF.

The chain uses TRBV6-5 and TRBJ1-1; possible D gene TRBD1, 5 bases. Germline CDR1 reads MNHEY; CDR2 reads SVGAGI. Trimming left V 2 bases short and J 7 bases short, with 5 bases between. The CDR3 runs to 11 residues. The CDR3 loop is CASSYGGEAFF. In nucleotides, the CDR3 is TGTGCCAGCAGTTACGGGGGTGAAGCTTTCTTT.

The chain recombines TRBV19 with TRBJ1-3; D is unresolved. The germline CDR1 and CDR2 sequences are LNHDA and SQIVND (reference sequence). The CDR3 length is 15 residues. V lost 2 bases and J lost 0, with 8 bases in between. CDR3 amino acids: CASSINGFSGNTIYF. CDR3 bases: TGTGCCAGTAGTATAAACGGTTTCTCTGGAAACACCATATATTTT.

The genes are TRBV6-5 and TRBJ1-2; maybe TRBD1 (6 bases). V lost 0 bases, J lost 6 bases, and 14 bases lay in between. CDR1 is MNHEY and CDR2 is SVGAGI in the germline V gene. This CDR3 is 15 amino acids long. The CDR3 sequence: CASSYSGDRSHGYTF. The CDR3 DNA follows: TGTGCCAGCAGTTACTCGGGAGACAGGTCCCATGGCTACACCTTC.

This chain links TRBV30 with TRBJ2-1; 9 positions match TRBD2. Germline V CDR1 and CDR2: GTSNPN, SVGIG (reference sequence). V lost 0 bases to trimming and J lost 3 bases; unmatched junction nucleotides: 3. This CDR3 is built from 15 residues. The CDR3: CAWSVMTSGYNEQFF. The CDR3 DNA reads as TGTGCCTGGAGTGTAATGACTAGCGGCTACAATGAGCAGTTCTTC.

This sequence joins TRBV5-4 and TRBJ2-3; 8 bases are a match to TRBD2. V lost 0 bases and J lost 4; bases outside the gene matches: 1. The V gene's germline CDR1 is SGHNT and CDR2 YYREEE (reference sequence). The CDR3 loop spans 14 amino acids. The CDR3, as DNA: TGTGCCAGCAGCTTGGCGGGGGGGGCAGATACGCAGTATTTT. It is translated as CASSLAGGADTQYF.

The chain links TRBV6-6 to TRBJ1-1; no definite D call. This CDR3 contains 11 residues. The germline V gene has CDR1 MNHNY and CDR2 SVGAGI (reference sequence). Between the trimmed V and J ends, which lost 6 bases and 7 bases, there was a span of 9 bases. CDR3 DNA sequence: TGTGCCAGCAGCCACCACGGTGAAGCTTTCTTT. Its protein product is CASSHHGEAFF.

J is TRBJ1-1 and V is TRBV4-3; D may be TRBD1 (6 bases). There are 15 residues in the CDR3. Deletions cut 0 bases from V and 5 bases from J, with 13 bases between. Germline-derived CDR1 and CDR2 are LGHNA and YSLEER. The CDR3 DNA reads TGCGCCAGCAGCCAAGATGGGGGGCTGAGGACTGAAGCTTTCTTT. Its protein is CASSQDGGLRTEAFF.

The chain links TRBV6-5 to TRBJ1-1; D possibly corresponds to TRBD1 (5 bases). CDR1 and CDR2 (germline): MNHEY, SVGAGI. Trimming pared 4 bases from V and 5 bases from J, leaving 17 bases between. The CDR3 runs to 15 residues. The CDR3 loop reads CASSLVVGGGTEAFF. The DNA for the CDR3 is TGTGCCAGCAGTTTGGTTGTGGGGGGTGGAACTGAAGCTTTCTTT.

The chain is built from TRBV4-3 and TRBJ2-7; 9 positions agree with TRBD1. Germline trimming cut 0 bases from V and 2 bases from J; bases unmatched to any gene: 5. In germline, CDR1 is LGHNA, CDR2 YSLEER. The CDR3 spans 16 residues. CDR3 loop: CASSQERDRDAYEQYF. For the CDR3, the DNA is TGCGCCAGCAGCCAAGAAAGGGACAGGGACGCCTACGAGCAGTACTTC.

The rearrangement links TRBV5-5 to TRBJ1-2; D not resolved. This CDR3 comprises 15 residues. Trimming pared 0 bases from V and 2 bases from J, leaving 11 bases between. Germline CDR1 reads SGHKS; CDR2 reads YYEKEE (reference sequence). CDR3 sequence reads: CASSLEGWQNYGYTF. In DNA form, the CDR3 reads TGTGCCAGCAGCTTGGAAGGATGGCAGAACTATGGCTACACCTTC.

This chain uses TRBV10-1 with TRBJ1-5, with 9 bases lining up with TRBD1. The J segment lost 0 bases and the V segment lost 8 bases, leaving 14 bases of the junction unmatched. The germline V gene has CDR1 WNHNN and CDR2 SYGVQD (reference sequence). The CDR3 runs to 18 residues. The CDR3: CASPPGDRAPLSNQPQHF. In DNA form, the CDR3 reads TGCGCCAGCCCTCCGGGGGACAGGGCCCCCCTTAGCAATCAGCCCCAGCATTTT.

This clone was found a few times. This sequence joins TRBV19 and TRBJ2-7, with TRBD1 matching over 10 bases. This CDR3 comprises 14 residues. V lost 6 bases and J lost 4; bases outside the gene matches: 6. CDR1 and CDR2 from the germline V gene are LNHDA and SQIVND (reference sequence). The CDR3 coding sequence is TGTGCCAGTAGGGACGGACAGGGGGAGTACGAGCAGTACTTC. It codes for CASRDGQGEYEQYF.

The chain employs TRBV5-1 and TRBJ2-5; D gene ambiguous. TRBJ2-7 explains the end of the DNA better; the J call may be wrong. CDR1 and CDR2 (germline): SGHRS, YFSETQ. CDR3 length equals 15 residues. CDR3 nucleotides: TGCGCCAGCAGCTTGGGAACGGACCCTCGAAACGAGCAGTACTTC. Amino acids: CASSLGTDPRNEQYF.